At least ten counts were recorded for the clone carrying this T cell receptor (beta chain). These data come from a study of tumor and adjacent non-tumor tissue in lung cancer. A modified ARM-PCR protocol with three rounds of nested PCR amplified TCRbeta. TCRdb independently ran MiXCR on the multiplex PCR reads; one entry per CDR3 protein. Among some 100,000 distinct CDR3 sequences, about 62% were seen once, and the ten largest hold around 19%. RNA was extracted from bulk tissue without any cell sorting. Distant lung tissue was collected more than 3 cm away from the tumor edge. CDR3 length: 16 amino acids. Trimming took 2 bases from V and 2 from J; bases not matched to a gene: 4. Germline V lookup: CDR1 MNHNS, CDR2 SASEGT.

The rearrangement joins TRBV6-1 to TRBJ2-3; TRBD2 aligns across 10 bases. The sequenced sample consisted of distant non-tumor lung tissue. This sequence originates from a man aged 25 to 45 with non-small cell lung cancer. This chain's CDR3 is CASSERAGGPTDTQYF. CDR3 in DNA: TGTGCCAGCAGTGAAAGAGCGGGGGGGCCCACAGATACGCAGTATTTT.